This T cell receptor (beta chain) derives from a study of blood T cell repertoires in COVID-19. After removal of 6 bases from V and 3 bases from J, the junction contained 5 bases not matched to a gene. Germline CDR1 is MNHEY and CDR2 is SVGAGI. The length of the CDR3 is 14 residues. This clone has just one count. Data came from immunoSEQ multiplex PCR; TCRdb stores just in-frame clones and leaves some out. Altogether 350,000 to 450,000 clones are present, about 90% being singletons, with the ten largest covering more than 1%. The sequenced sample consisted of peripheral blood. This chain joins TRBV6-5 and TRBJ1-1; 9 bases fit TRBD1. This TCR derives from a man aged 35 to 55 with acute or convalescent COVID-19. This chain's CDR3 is CASRGDREDTEAFF. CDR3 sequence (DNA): TGTGCCAGCAGAGGGGACAGGGAGGACACTGAAGCTTTCTTT.